This TCR beta chain derives from a study of blood T cell repertoires in COVID-19. TCRdb's table, derived via immunoSEQ multiplex PCR, lists solely in-frame clones and lacks some. This repertoire shows about 300,000 clones, 75% to 95% found once; its top ten account for roughly 6.8%. The CDR3 is 17 residues long. CDR1 and CDR2 from the germline V gene are SGHKS and YYEKEE (reference sequence). V was pared by 1 base and J by 3 bases, with 20 bases between. The gene calls are TRBV5-5 and TRBJ2-7; perhaps TRBD2 as D (7 bases). This TCR was sampled from a woman in her 30s with COVID-19, enrolled during active disease. Sequenced input: peripheral blood. The CDR3 here is CASSLLPPGGASYEQYF. The CDR3 DNA sequence: TGTGCCAGCAGCTTGCTCCCCCCGGGGGGCGCGAGCTACGAGCAGTACTTC. Full variable domain (rest looked up from reference TRBV5-5 and TRBJ2-7): DAGVTQSPTHLIKTRGQQVTLRCSPISGHKSVSWYQQVLGQGPQFIFQYYEKEERGRGNFPDRFSARQFPNYSSELNVNALLLGDSALYLCASSLLPPGGASYEQYFGPGTRLTVT.